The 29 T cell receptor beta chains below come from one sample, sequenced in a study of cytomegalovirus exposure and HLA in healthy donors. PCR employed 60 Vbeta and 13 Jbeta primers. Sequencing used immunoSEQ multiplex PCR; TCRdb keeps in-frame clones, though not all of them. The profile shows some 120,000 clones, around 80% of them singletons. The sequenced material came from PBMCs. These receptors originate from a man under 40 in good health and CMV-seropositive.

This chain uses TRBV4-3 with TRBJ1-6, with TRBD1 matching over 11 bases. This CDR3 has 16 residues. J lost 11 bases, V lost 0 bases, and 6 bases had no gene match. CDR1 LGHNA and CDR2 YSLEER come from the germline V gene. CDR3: CASSQDRGTGGAPLHF. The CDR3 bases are TGCGCCAGCAGCCAAGATCGAGGGACAGGGGGAGCACCCCTCCACTTT.

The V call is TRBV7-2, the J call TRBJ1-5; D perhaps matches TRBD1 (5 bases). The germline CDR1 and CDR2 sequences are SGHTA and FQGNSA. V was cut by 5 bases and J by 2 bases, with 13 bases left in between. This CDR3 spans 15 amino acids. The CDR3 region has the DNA TGTGCCAGCAGCAGGGGCGAATCAGGCAATCAGCCCCAGCATTTT. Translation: CASSRGESGNQPQHF.

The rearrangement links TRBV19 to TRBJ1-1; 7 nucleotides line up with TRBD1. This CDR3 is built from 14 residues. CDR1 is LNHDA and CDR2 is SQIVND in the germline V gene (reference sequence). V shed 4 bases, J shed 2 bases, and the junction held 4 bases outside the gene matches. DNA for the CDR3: TGTGCCAGTAGTAGTCAGGGGGTCAACACTGAAGCTTTCTTT. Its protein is CASSSQGVNTEAFF.

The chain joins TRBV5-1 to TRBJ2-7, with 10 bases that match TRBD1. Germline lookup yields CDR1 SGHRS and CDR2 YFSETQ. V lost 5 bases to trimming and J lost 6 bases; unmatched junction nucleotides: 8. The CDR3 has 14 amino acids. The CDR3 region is CASSSGTGVAEQYF. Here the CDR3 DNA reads TGCGCCAGCAGTTCAGGGACAGGGGTTGCCGAGCAGTACTTC.

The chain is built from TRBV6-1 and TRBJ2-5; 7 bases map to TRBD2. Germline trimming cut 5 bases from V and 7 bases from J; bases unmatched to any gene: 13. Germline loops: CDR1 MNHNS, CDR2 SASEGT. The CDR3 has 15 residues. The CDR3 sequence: CASSLGKTGGRTQYF. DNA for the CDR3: TGTGCCAGCAGTTTAGGCAAAACGGGGGGTAGGACCCAGTACTTC.

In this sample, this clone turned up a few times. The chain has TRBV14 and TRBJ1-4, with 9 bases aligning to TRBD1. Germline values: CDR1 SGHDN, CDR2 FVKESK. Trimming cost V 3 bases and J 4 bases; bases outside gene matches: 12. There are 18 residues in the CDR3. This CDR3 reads CASSHRPGQGIINEKLFF. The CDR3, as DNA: TGTGCCAGCAGCCATCGCCCGGGACAGGGAATCATTAATGAAAAACTGTTTTTT.

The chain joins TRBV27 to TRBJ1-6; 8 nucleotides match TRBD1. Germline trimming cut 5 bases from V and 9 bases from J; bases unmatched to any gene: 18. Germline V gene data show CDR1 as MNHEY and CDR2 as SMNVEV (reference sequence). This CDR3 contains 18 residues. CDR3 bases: TGTGCCAGCAGTGAGGGACAGGCGGTTTGGGGTCTTTTTTCACCCCTCCACTTT. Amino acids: CASSEGQAVWGLFSPLHF.

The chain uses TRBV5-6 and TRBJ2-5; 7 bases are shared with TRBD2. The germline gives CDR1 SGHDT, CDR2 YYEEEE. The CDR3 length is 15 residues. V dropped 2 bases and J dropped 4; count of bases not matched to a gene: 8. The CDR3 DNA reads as TGTGCCAGCAGCTTTGTGTTTGCGGGGGTAGAGACCCAGTACTTC. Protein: CASSFVFAGVETQYF.

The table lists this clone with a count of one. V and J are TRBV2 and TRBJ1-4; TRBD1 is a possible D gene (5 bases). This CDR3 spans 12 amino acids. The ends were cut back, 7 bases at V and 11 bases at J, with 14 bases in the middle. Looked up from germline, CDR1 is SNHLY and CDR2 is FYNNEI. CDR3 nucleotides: TGTGCCAGCAATAAGGGGCGGCTTAAACTGTTTTTT. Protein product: CASNKGRLKLFF.

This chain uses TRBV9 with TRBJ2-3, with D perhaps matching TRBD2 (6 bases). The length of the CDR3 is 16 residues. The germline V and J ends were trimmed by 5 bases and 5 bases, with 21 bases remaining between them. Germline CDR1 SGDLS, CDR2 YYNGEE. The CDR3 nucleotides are TGTGCCAGCAGACCAGGGCCCGGGAGCGTGGAAGATACGCAGTATTTT. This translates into CASRPGPGSVEDTQYF.

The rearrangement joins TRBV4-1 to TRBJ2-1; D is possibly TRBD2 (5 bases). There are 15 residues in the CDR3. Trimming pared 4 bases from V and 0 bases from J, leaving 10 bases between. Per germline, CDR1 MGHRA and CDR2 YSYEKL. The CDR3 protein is CASSLVGSSYNEQFF. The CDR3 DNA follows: TGCGCCAGCAGCCTAGTGGGGAGCTCCTACAATGAGCAGTTCTTC.

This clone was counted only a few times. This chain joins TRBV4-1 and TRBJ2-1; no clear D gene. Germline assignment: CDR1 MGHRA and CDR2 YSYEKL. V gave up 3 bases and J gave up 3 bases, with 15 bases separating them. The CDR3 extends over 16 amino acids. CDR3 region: CASSHRGQANYNEQFF. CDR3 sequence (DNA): TGCGCCAGCAGCCATCGTGGTCAGGCCAACTACAATGAGCAGTTCTTC.

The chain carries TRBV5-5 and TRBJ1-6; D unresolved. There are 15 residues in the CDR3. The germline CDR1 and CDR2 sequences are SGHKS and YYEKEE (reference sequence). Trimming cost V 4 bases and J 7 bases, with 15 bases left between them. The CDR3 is CASSDPAGGNSPLHF. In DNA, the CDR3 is TGTGCCAGCAGCGACCCGGCGGGAGGGAATTCACCCCTCCACTTT.

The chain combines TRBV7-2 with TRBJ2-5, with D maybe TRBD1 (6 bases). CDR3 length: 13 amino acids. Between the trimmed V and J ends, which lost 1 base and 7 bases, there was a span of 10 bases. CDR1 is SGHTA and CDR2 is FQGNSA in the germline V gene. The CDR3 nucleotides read TGTGCCAGCAGCTTAGACAGGGTGCGGACCCAGTACTTC. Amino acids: CASSLDRVRTQYF. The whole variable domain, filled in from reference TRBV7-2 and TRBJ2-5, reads GAGVSQSPSNKVTEKGKDVELRCDPISGHTALYWYRQSLGQGLEFLIYFQGNSAPDKSGLPSDRFSAERTGGSVSTLTIQRTQQEDSAVYLCASSLDRVRTQYFGPGTRLLVL.

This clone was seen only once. The CDR3 DNA reads as TGTGCCAGCAGCGTGGGGGGGGGCTCACTCGAGACCCAGTACTTC. This codes for CASSVGGGSLETQYF. The V and J genes are TRBV9 and TRBJ2-5; tentatively, D is TRBD2 (7 bases). The CDR3 length is 15 residues. The V gene lost 2 bases and the J gene lost 5 bases, with 16 bases spanning the gap. CDR1 and CDR2 (germline): SGDLS, YYNGEE.

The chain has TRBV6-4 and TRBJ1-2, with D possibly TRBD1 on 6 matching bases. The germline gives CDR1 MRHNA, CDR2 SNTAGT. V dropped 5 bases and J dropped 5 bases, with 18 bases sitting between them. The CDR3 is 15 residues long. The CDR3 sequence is CASSPTEGGMYGYTF. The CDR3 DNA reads TGTGCCAGCAGTCCGACGGAGGGGGGGATGTATGGCTACACCTTC.

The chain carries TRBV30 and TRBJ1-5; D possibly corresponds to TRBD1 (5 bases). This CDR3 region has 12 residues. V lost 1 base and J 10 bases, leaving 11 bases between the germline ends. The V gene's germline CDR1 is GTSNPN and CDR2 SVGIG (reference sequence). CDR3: CAWSAGAPPQHF. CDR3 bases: TGTGCCTGGAGTGCTGGGGCCCCTCCCCAGCATTTT.

The CDR3 sequence is CASTRGSATGELFF. As DNA, the CDR3 is TGTGCCAGCACCCGCGGGAGCGCCACCGGGGAGCTGTTTTTT. The V and J genes are TRBV6-6 and TRBJ2-2, with 7 bases fitting TRBD2. The CDR3 is 14 residues long. The ends lost 7 bases at V and 4 bases at J; junction bases unmatched: 6. Germline V gene sequence: CDR1 MNHNY, CDR2 SVGAGI (reference sequence).

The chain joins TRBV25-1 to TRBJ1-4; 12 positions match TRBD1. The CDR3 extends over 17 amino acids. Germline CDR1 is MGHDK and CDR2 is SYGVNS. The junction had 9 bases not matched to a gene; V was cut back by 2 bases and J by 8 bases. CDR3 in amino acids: CASSEGTGGELGEKLFF. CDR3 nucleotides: TGTGCCAGCAGTGAAGGGACAGGGGGCGAACTAGGGGAAAAACTGTTTTTT.

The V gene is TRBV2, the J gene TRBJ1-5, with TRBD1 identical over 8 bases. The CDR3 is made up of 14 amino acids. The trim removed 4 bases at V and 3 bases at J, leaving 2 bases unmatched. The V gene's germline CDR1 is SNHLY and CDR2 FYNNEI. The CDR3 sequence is CASSGGQANQPQHF. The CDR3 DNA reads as TGTGCCAGCAGTGGGGGACAGGCCAATCAGCCCCAGCATTTT.

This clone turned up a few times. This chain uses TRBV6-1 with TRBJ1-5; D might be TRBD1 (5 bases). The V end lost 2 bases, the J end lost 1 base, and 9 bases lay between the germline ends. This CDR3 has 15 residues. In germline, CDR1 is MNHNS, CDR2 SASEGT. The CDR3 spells CASSEWGRSNQPQHF. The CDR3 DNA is TGTGCCAGCAGTGAATGGGGCAGGAGCAATCAGCCCCAGCATTTT.

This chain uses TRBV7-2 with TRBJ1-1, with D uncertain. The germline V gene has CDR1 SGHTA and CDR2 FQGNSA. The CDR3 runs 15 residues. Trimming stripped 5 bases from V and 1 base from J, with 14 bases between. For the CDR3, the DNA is TGTGCCAGCAGCCAGCCGTGGCAGCGGAACACTGAAGCTTTCTTT. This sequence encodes CASSQPWQRNTEAFF.

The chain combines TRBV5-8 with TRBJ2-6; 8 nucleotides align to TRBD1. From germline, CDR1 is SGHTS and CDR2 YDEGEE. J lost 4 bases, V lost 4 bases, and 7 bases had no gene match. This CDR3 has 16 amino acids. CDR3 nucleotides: TGTGCCAGCAGCCCTCGGACAGGGACGGGGGCCAACGTCCTGACTTTC. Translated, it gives CASSPRTGTGANVLTF.

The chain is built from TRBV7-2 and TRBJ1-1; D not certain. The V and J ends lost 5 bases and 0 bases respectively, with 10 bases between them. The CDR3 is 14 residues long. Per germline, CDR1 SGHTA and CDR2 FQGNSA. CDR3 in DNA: TGTGCCAGCAGCACACAGTTCATGAACACTGAAGCTTTCTTT. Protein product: CASSTQFMNTEAFF.

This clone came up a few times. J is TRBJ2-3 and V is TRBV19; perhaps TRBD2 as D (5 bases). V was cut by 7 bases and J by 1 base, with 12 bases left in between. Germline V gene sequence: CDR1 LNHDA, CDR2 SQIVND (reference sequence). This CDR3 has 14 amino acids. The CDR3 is CASMIGSGTDTQYF. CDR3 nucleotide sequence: TGTGCCAGTATGATAGGGAGCGGCACAGATACGCAGTATTTT.

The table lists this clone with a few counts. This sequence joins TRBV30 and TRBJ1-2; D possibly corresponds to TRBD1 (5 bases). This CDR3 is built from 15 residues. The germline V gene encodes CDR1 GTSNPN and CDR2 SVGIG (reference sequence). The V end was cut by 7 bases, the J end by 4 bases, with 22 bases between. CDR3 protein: CASYLRGSTFYGYTF. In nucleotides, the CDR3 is TGTGCCTCTTATTTAAGGGGCAGCACTTTCTATGGCTACACCTTC.

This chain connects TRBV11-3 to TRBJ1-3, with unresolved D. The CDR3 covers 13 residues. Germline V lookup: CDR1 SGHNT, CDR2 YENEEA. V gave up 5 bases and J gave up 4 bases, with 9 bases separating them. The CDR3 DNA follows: TGTGCCAGCAGCCCCCGCGCCGGAAACACCATATATTTT. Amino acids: CASSPRAGNTIYF.

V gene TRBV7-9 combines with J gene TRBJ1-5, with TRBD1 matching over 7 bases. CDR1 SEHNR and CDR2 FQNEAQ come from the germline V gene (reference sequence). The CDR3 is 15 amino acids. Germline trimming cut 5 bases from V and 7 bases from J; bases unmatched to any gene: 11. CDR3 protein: CASSPQTGAEQPQHF. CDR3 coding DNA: TGTGCCAGCAGCCCCCAAACAGGGGCCGAGCAGCCCCAGCATTTT.

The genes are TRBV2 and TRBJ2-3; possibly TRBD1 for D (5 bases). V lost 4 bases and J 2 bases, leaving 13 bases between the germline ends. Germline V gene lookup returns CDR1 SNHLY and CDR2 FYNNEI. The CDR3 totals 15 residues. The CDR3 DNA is TGTGCCAGCAGTGGGGGCCGGACGATCACAGATACGCAGTATTTT. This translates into CASSGGRTITDTQYF.